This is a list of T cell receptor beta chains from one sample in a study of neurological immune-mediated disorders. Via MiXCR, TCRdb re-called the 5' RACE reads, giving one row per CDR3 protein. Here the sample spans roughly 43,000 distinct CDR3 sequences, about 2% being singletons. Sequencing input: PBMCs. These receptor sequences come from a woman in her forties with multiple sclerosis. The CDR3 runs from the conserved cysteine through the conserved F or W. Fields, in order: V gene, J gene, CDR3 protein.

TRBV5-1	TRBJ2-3	CASSVQGPGTDTQYF
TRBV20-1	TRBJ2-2	CSAVRDSIYGELFF
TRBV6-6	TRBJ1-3	CASREGGSGNTIYF
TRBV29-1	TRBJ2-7	CSVRGNYEQYF
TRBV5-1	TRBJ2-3	CASSSASTDTQYF
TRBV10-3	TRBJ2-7	CAITATGDEQYF
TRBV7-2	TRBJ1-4	CASSLDGTNEKLFF
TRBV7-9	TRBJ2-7	CASSLDRTEQYF
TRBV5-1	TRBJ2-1	CASSLQGALGNEQFF
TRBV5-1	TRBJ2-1	CASSPGLAGDYNEQFF
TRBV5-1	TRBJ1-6	CASSHEWRQGVSPLHF
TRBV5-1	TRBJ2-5	CASSLTTAQETQYF
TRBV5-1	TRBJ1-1	CASSLRGLNTEAFF
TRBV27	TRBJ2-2	CASGFWHTDTGELFF
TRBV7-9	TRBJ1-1	CASSFGSITFF
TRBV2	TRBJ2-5	CASTAGETQYF
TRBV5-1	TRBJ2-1	CASSVGGLGNEQFF
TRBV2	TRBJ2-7	CASRATGAYEQYF
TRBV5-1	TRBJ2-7	CASSLGELYEQYF
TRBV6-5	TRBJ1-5	CASRKAGLSQPQHF
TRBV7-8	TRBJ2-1	CASSSGYYNEQFF
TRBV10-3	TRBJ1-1	CAISDGNTEAFF
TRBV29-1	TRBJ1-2	CSVEGGQRPYGYTF
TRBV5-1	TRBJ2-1	CASSLAGQGMYNEQFF
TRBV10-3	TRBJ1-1	CAVLEGAEAFF
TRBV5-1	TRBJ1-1	CASSLVSIGEAFF
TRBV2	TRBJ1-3	CDSIWGGNTIYF
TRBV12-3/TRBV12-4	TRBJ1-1	CASSLVPGATEAFF
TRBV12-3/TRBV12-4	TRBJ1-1	CASRRTYDTEAFF
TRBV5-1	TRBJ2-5	CASSLATGGTQYF
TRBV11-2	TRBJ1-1	CASSSGGAAEAFF